A single sample is the source of the 15 T cell receptor beta chains below, sequenced in a study of blood T cell repertoires in COVID-19. Clones were sequenced by immunoSEQ multiplex PCR, and TCRdb holds only the in-frame ones, with some missing. Here the sample spans about 320,000 clones, over 75% being singletons. Material for sequencing was PBMCs or T cells enriched from blood (not recorded which). The source is a man under 40 who had recovered from COVID-19.

This clone was seen a handful of times. J is TRBJ1-2 and V is TRBV6-5, with TRBD1 matching over 7 bases. This CDR3 region has 15 residues. Germline CDR1 reads MNHEY; CDR2 reads SVGAGI. After removal of 5 bases from V and 4 bases from J, the junction contained 10 bases not matched to a gene. CDR3 sequence: CASSRLLRDSYGYTF. DNA of the CDR3: TGTGCCAGCAGTCGACTCTTACGGGACAGCTATGGCTACACCTTC.

The rearrangement links TRBV5-1 to TRBJ2-2; no clear D gene. Deletions cut 5 bases from V and 8 bases from J, with 16 bases between. The germline gives CDR1 SGHRS, CDR2 YFSETQ. The CDR3 spans 14 residues. CDR3 DNA: TGCGCCAGCAGAGGTGGGCCTTTTCCGGGGGAGCTGTTTTTT. Amino acids: CASRGGPFPGELFF.

The chain carries TRBV4-2 and TRBJ1-6; maybe TRBD1 (5 bases). The CDR3 loop spans 16 amino acids. Germline CDR1 and CDR2: LGHNA and YNFKEQ. V lost 1 base and J 10 bases, leaving 17 bases between the germline ends. The CDR3 is CASSQAAGRRESPLHF. In nucleotides, the CDR3 is TGTGCCAGCAGCCAAGCTGCAGGGAGGCGGGAGTCACCCCTCCACTTT.

V gene TRBV27 combines with J gene TRBJ2-7, with TRBD1 as a possible D gene (6 bases). The CDR3 has 16 amino acids. Germline CDR1 reads MNHEY; CDR2 reads SMNVEV (reference sequence). The V gene lost 5 bases and the J gene lost 0 bases, with 17 bases spanning the gap. The CDR3 DNA reads TGTGCCAGCAGTAGGAGTACAGGGACCCTCTCCTACGAGCAGTACTTC. Translating it yields CASSRSTGTLSYEQYF.

A single count supports this clone. The J gene is TRBJ2-3, the V gene TRBV4-1; 7 nucleotides agree with TRBD2. Germline V gene data show CDR1 as MGHRA and CDR2 as YSYEKL. V trimming: 0 bases; J trimming: 4 bases; junction bases outside the gene matches: 4. The CDR3 contains 15 residues. This chain's CDR3 is CASSQDGRLADTQYF. The CDR3 bases are TGCGCCAGCAGCCAAGACGGGAGGTTGGCAGATACGCAGTATTTT.

The chain employs TRBV12-5 and TRBJ1-1, with 9 positions matching TRBD1. Germline trimming cut 5 bases from V and 7 bases from J; bases unmatched to any gene: 5. CDR1 is LGHNT and CDR2 is FRNRAP in the germline V gene. The CDR3 has 13 residues. CDR3 amino acids: CASGPTGGIEAFF. The CDR3 DNA follows: TGTGCTAGTGGTCCTACAGGGGGCATTGAAGCTTTCTTT.

This clone was seen a single time. This chain joins TRBV25-1 and TRBJ2-1, with 9 bases lining up with TRBD1. CDR1 and CDR2 (germline): MGHDK, SYGVNS. The CDR3 spans 14 residues. Trimming at V came to 6 bases and at J to 7 bases, leaving 7 bases not matched to a gene. The CDR3 coding sequence is TGTGCCAGCAGGGGGACAGGGACAGTTAATGAGCAGTTCTTC. It yields the protein CASRGTGTVNEQFF.

V usage is TRBV7-2 and J usage is TRBJ1-5, with D tentatively TRBD1 (5 bases). CDR1 is SGHTA, CDR2 FQGNSA, per germline. Trimming took off 1 base at V and 4 bases at J, with 11 bases between the two ends. This CDR3 region has 15 residues. Here the CDR3 DNA reads TGTGCCAGCAGCTTAGGAGATGACAGAAATCAGCCCCAGCATTTT. Translated, it gives CASSLGDDRNQPQHF.

The chain is built from TRBV28 and TRBJ2-2; D unclear. Germline V gene data show CDR1 as MDHEN and CDR2 as SYDVKM. This CDR3 is built from 13 residues. Trimming removed 6 bases from V and 1 base from J, with 6 bases in between. CDR3 nucleotide sequence: TGTGCCAGCAGCTCCGGGAACACCGGGGAGCTGTTTTTT. Amino acids: CASSSGNTGELFF.

The chain combines TRBV30 with TRBJ2-7, with 11 positions matching TRBD1. From germline, CDR1 is GTSNPN and CDR2 SVGIG (reference sequence). The CDR3 totals 14 residues. The V segment lost 3 bases and the J segment 7 bases; nucleotides outside the gene matches: 8. The CDR3 sequence: CAWSRTGGGWEQYF. In DNA form, the CDR3 reads TGTGCCTGGAGCCGGACAGGGGGCGGGTGGGAGCAGTACTTC.

In DNA, the CDR3 is TGCAGCGCTCCACCCGACAGGGGTATGTACGAGCAGTACTTC. Its protein product is CSAPPDRGMYEQYF. V gene TRBV29-1 combines with J gene TRBJ2-7, with 8 bases matching TRBD1. Trimming removed 7 bases from V and 4 bases from J; junction bases left unmatched: 12. CDR3 length equals 14 residues. Germline CDR1 and CDR2: SQVTM and ANQGSEA.

This sequence joins TRBV4-1 and TRBJ1-2, with D hard to call. This CDR3 is 17 amino acids long. Trimming pared 0 bases from V and 8 bases from J, leaving 22 bases between. Looked up from germline, CDR1 is MGHRA and CDR2 is YSYEKL. CDR3 nucleotide sequence: TGCGCCAGCAGCCAAGATAAAGTTTCCCCATTTCAGTACGGCTACACCTTC. Translation: CASSQDKVSPFQYGYTF.

The chain is built from TRBV6-5 and TRBJ1-6, with 11 bases fitting TRBD1. The trim removed 6 bases at V and 9 bases at J, leaving 4 bases unmatched. Germline V gene sequence: CDR1 MNHEY, CDR2 SVGAGI. This CDR3 contains 14 residues. The CDR3 spells CASRYGQGASPLHF. The CDR3 DNA reads as TGTGCCAGCAGGTACGGACAGGGGGCTTCACCCCTCCACTTT.

This clone showed up just once. V gene TRBV6-5 combines with J gene TRBJ1-4, with 7 bases fitting TRBD1. Trimming took 6 bases from V and 9 from J; bases not matched to a gene: 13. The CDR3 runs to 15 residues. Germline CDR1 and CDR2: MNHEY and SVGAGI. In nucleotides, the CDR3 is TGTGCCAGCAGACCTGACAGGGATAGGGGCAAAAAACTGTTTTTT. Translated: CASRPDRDRGKKLFF.

The genes are TRBV2 and TRBJ1-1; 7 bases fit TRBD1. Germline-derived CDR1 and CDR2 are SNHLY and FYNNEI. The CDR3 has 14 residues. V was clipped by 6 bases and J by 5 bases; unmatched bases: 9. CDR3 DNA: TGTGCCAGCAGCTACCTCGGGACAGAGACTGAAGCTTTCTTT. Translation gives CASSYLGTETEAFF.